This T cell receptor beta chain was found in a study of T-cell reconstitution after alpha-beta-depleted transplantation in children. Study outcomes and limitations: Surviving recipient T cells and thymic progenitors underlay high day-60 TCRbeta diversity in some patients.

A remark on this clonotype: Its antigen is unknown.

Researchers prepared the TCRbeta library using unique molecular identifiers, the study reports. One entry per CDR3 protein, called by TCRdb with MiXCR from the PCR reads. The repertoire holds about 490,000 distinct CDR3 sequences, 10% to 13% seen once, with just over 2% in the top ten. The source is a child aged 2 to 15 with inherited bone marrow failure, due to receive a stem cell transplant. The sample was PBMCs, taken before TCRalphabeta/CD19-depleted stem cell transplant.

This CDR3 reads CLTGGGSNYGYTF. The CDR3 DNA sequence: TGTCTTACGGGGGGCGGGTCTAACTATGGCTACACCTTC. The chain couples TRBV28 to TRBJ1-2, with D possibly matching TRBD1 (6 bases). In germline, CDR1 is MDHEN, CDR2 SYDVKM. The CDR3 is made up of 13 amino acids.